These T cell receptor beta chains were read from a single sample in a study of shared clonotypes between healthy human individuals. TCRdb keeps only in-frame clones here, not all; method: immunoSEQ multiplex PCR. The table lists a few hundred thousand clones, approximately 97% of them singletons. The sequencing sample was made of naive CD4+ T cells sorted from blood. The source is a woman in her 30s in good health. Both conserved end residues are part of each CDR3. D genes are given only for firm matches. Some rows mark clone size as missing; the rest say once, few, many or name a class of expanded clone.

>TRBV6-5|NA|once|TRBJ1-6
CASSYRDMPNSPLHF
TGTGCCAGCAGTTACCGGGACATGCCCAATTCACCCCTCCACTTT
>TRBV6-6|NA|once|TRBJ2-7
CASSRDASYEQYF
TGTGCCAGCAGCAGGGACGCCTCCTACGAGCAGTACTTC
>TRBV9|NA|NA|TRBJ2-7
CASGLGVYEQYF
TGTGCCAGCGGTCTCGGAGTCTACGAGCAGTACTTC
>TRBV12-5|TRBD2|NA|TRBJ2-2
CASGLLVAGGLTGELFF
TGTGCTAGTGGTTTGTTGGTAGCGGGAGGGTTGACCGGGGAGCTGTTTTTT
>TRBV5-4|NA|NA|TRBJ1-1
CASSLAGDTEAFF
TGTGCCAGCAGCTTGGCCGGGGATACTGAAGCTTTCTTT
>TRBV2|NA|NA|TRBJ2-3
CASSAQGTDTQYF
TGTGCCAGCAGTGCTCAGGGCACAGATACGCAGTATTTT
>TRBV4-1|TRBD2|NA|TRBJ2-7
CASSQDRARASGRSREQYF
TGCGCCAGCAGCCAAGATCGGGCCCGGGCTAGCGGGAGATCAAGGGAGCAGTACTTC
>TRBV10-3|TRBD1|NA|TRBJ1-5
CAISPGTGSQPQHF
TGTGCCATCAGCCCCGGGACAGGGAGTCAGCCCCAGCATTTT
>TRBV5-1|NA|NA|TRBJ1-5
CASSLGGLSNQPQHF
TGCGCCAGCAGCTTGGGGGGCTTAAGCAATCAGCCCCAGCATTTT
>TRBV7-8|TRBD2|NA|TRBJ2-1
CASSSAGTSSYNEQFF
TGTGCCAGCAGCTCCGCCGGGACTAGCTCCTACAATGAGCAGTTCTTC
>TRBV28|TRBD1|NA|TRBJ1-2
CASRGTGGDYGYTF
TGTGCCAGCAGGGGGACAGGGGGCGACTATGGCTACACCTTC
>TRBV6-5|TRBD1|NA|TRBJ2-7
CASRSDRESEQYF
TGTGCCAGCAGATCCGACAGGGAAAGCGAGCAGTACTTC
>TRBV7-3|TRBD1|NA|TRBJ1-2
CASSPRTGGADGYTF
TGTGCCAGCAGCCCCCGGACAGGGGGCGCGGATGGCTACACCTTC